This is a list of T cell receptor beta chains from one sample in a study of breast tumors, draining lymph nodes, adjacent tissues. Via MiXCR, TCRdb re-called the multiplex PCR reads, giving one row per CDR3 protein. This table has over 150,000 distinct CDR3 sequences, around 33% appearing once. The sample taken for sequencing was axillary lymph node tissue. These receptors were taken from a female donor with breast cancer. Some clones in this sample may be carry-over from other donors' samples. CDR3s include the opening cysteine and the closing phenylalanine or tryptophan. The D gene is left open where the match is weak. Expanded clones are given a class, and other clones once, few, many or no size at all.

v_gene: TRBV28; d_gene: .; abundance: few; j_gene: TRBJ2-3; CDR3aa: CASSSPGQRSTDTQYF; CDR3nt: TGTGCCAGCAGTTCCCCCGGACAGCGGAGCACAGATACGCAGTATTTT
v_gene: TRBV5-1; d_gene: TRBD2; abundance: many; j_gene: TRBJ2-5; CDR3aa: CASSSTSRQETQYF; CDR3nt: TGCGCCAGCAGCTCGACTAGCCGGCAAGAGACCCAGTACTTC
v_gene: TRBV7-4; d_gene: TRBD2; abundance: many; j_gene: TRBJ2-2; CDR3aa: CASSRTNGTSGRGVTGELFF; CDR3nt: TGTGCCAGCAGCCGAACTAACGGGACTAGCGGGAGGGGGGTCACCGGGGAGCTGTTTTTT
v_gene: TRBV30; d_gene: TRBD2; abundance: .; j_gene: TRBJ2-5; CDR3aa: CAWSLVSGGQTQYF; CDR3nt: TGTGCCTGGAGTCTTGTTAGCGGGGGACAGACCCAGTACTTC
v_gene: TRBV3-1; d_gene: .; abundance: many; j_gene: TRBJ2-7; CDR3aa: CASSRRQARGYEQYF; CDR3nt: TGTGCCAGCAGCCGGCGACAGGCGAGGGGCTACGAGCAGTACTTC
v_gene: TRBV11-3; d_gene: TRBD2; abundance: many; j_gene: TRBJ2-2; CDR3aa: CASSLRPGRGTGELFF; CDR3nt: TGTGCCAGCAGCCTCCGGCCCGGGAGGGGCACCGGGGAGCTGTTTTTT
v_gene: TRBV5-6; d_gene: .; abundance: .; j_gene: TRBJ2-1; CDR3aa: CASSPTGAGTSNKQFF; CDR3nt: TGTGCCAGCAGCCCTACAGGGGCAGGGACTAGTAACAAGCAGTTCTTC
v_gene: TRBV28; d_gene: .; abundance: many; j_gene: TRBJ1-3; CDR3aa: CASRRPGRGNTIYF; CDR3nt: TGTGCCAGCAGACGTCCAGGGAGGGGAAACACCATATATTTT
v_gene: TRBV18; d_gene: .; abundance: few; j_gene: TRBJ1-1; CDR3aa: CASSPGQVNTEAFF; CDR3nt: TGTGCCAGCTCACCAGGCCAGGTTAACACTGAAGCTTTCTTT
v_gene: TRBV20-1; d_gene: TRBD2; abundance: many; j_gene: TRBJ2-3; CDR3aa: CSFRLAGRKDTQYF; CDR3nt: TGCAGTTTCCGACTAGCGGGGAGGAAAGATACGCAGTATTTT
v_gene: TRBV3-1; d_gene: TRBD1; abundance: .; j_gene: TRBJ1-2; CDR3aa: CDSSQGGTGGTSYGYTF; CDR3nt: TGTGACAGCAGCCAAGGGGGGACAGGGGGAACCTCCTATGGCTACACCTTC
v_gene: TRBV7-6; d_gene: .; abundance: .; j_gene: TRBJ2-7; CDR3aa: CASSLGPGPSYEQYF; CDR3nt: TGTGCCAGCAGCTTAGGCCCGGGTCCCTCCTACGAGCAGTACTTC
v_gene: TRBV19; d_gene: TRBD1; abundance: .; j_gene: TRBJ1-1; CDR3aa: CASGPRTGKISNTEAFF; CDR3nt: TGTGCCAGTGGCCCTAGGACAGGAAAAATCTCGAACACTGAAGCTTTCTTT
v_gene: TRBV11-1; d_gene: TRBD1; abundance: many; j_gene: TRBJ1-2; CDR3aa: CASSAGTGGQPLLYGYTF; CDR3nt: TGTGCCAGCAGCGCCGGGACAGGGGGCCAACCTCTACTATATGGCTACACCTTC
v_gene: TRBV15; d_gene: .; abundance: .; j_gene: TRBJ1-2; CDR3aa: CATSRYYMNGYTF; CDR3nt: TGTGCCACCAGCAGGTATTACATGAATGGCTACACCTTC
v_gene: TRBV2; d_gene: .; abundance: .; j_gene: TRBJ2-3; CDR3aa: CASASQGGANEQYF; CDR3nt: TGTGCCAGCGCATCACAGGGGGGGGCCAATGAGCAGTATTTT
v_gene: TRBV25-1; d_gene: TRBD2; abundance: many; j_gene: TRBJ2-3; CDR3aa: CASSGTSGGGYTQYF; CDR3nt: TGTGCCAGCAGTGGGACTAGCGGGGGGGGATATACGCAGTATTTT
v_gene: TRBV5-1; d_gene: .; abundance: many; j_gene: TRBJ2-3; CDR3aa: CASSAGSGSTDTQYF; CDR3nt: TGCGCCAGCAGCGCGGGGTCGGGAAGCACAGATACGCAGTATTTT
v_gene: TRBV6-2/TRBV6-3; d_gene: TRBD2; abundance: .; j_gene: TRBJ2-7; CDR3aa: CASSLSGRPSYEQYF; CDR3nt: TGTGCCAGCAGTCTCAGCGGGAGGCCCTCCTACGAGCAGTACTTC
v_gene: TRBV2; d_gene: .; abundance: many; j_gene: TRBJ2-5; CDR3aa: CASSYQTGRKTQYF; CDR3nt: TGTGCCAGCAGTTATCAGACAGGTCGAAAGACCCAGTACTTC
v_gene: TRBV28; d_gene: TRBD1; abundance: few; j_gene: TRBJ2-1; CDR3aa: CASSATGTGTVKQFF; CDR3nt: TGTGCCAGCAGCGCGACCGGGACAGGGACTGTAAAGCAGTTCTTC
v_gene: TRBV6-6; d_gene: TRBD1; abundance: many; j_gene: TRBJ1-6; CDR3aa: CASRVPGQGNINSPLHF; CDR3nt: TGTGCCAGCAGAGTACCGGGACAGGGGAATATTAATTCACCCCTCCACTTT
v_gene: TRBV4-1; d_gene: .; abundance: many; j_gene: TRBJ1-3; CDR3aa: CASSRLFLHGNTIYF; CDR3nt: TGCGCCAGCAGCCGCCTCTTCCTGCATGGAAACACCATATATTTT
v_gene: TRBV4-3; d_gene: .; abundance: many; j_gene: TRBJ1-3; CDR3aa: CASSQSQGYGNTIYF; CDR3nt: TGCGCCAGCAGCCAATCACAGGGATACGGAAACACCATATATTTT
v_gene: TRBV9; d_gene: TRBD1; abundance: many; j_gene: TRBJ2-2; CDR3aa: CASSSSDRGGTGELFF; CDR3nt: TGTGCCAGCAGCTCCTCCGACAGGGGAGGCACCGGGGAGCTGTTTTTT
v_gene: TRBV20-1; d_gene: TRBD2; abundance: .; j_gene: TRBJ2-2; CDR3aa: CSARDVTSGGNTGELSW; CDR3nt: TGCAGTGCTAGAGATGTCACTAGCGGGGGCAACACCGGGGAGCTGTCTTGG
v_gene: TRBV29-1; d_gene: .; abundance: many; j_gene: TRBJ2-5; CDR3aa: CSVERDSQETQYF; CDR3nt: TGCAGCGTTGAAAGGGATAGCCAAGAGACCCAGTACTTC
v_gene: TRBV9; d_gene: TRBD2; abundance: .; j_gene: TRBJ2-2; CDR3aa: CASSVEGPLGAGGTGELFF; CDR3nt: TGTGCCAGCAGCGTTGAAGGACCTCTCGGTGCGGGAGGCACCGGGGAGCTGTTTTTT
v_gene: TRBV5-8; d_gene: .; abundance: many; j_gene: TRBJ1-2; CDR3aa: CASSPRDWTNYGYTF; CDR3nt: TGTGCCAGCAGTCCCCGGGACTGGACTAACTATGGCTACACCTTC
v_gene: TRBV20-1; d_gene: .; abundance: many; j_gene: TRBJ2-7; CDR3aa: CSAWGGGSVSYEQYF; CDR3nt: TGCAGTGCTTGGGGTGGGGGGAGCGTCTCCTACGAGCAGTACTTC
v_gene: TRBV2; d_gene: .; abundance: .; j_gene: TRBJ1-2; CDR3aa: CAIRRDGNYGYTF; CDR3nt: TGTGCCATCAGGAGGGACGGTAACTATGGCTACACCTTC
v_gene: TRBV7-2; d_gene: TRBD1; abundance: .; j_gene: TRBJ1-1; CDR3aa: CASSLRVTGSPEAFF; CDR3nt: TGTGCCAGCAGTTTAAGGGTGACAGGGTCGCCTGAAGCTTTCTTT
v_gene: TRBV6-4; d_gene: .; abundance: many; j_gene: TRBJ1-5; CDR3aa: CASSALRGVYSNQPQHF; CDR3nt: TGTGCCAGCAGTGCCTTAAGGGGAGTTTATAGCAATCAGCCCCAGCATTTT
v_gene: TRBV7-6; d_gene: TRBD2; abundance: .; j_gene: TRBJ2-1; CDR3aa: CASSLVGGGYNEQFF; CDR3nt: TGTGCCAGCAGCTTAGTAGGCGGGGGCTACAATGAGCAGTTCTTC
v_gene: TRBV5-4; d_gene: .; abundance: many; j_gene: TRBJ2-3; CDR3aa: CASSGAHEAQYF; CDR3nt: TGTGCCAGCAGCGGGGCCCACGAGGCGCAGTATTTT
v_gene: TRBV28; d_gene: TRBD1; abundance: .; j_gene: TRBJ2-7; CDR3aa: CASRPDRGYYEQYF; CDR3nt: TGTGCCAGCAGGCCTGACAGGGGGTACTACGAGCAGTACTTC
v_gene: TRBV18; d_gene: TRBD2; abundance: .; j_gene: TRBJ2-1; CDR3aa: CASSLAGSCNEQFF; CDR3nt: TGTGCCAGCTCACTAGCGGGGTCCTGCAATGAGCAGTTCTTC
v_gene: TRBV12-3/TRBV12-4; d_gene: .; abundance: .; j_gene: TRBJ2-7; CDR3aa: CASSPSGTSYEQYF; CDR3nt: TGTGCCAGCAGTCCTTCAGGGACCAGCTACGAGCAGTACTTC
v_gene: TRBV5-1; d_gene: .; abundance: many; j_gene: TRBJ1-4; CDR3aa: CASSPDRNNEKLFF; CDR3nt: TGCGCCAGCAGCCCCGACAGAAACAATGAAAAACTGTTTTTT
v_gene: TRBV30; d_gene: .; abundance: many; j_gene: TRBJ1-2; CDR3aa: CAWDYGYTF; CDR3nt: TGTGCCTGGGACTATGGCTACACCTTC
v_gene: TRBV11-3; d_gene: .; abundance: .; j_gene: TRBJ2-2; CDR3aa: CASSLDIRARGTNTGELFF; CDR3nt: TGTGCCAGCAGCTTAGATATCCGAGCGAGGGGAACGAACACCGGGGAGCTGTTTTTT
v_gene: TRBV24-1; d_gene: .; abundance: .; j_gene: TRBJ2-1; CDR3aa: CATSDSGTYNEQFF; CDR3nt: TGTGCCACCAGTGATAGCGGCACCTACAATGAGCAGTTCTTC